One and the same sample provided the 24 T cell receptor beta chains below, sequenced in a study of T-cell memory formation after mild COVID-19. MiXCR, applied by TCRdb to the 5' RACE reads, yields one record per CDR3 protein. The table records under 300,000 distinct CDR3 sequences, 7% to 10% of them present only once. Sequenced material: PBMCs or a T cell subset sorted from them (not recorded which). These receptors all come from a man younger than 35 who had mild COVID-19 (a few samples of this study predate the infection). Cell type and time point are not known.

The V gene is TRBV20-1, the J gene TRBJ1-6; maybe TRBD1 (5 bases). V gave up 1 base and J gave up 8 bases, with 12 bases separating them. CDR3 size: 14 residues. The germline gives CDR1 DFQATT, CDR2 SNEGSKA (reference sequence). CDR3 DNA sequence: TGCAGTGCTAGAGGTCCCGGCAGGGATTCACCCCTCCACTTT. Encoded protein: CSARGPGRDSPLHF.

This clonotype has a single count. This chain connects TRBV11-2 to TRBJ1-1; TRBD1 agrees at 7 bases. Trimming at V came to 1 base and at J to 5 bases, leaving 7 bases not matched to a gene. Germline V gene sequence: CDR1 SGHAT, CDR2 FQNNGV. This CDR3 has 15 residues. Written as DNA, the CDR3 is TGTGCCAGCAGCTTAGTAAAGGGGGCGCGAACTGAAGCTTTCTTT. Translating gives CASSLVKGARTEAFF.

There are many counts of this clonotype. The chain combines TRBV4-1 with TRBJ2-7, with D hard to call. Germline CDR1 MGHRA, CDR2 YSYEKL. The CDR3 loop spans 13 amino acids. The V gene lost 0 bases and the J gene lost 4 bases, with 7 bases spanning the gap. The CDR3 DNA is TGCGCCAGCAGCCAAGAGGGCGGATACGAGCAGTACTTC. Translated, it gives CASSQEGGYEQYF.

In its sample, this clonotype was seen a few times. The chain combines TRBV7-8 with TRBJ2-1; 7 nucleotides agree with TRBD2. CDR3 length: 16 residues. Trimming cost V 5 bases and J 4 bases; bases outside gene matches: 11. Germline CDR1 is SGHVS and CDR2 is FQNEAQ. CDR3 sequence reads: CASSPGRMGGYNEQFF. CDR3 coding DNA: TGTGCCAGCAGCCCTGGACGGATGGGAGGGTACAATGAGCAGTTCTTC.

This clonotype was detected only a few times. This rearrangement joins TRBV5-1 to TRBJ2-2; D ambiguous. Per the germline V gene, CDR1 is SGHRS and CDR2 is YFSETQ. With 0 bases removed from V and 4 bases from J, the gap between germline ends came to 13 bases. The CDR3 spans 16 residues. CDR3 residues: CASSLEGLAITGELFF. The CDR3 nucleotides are TGCGCCAGCAGCTTGGAAGGGTTGGCCATCACCGGGGAGCTGTTTTTT.

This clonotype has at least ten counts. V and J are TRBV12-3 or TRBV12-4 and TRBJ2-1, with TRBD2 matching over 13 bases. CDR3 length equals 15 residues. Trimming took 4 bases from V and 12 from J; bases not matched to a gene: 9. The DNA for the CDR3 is TGTGCCAGCAGTTCCGGACTAGCGGGGGCTCAGGGGCAGTTCTTC. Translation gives CASSSGLAGAQGQFF.

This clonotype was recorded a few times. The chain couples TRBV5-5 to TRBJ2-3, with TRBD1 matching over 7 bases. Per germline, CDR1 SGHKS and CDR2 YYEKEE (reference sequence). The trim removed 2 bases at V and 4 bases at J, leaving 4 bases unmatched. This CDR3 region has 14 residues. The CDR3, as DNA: TGTGCCAGCAGCTTTGACAGGGTGCCAGATACGCAGTATTTT. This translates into CASSFDRVPDTQYF.

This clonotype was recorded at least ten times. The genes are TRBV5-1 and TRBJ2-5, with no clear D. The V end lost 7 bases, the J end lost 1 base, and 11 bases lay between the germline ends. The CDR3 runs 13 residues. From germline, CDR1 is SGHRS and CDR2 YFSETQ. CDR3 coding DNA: TGCGCCAGCGGGAATTCTCCCCAAGAGACCCAGTACTTC. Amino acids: CASGNSPQETQYF.

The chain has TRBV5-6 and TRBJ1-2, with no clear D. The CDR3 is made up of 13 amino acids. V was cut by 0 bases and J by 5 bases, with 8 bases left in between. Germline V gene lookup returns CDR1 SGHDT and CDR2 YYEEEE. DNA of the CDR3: TGTGCCAGCAGCTTGGAACAGCTGTATGGCTACACCTTC. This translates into CASSLEQLYGYTF. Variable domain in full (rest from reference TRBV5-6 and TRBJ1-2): DAGVTQSPTHLIKTRGQQVTLRCSPKSGHDTVSWYQQALGQGPQFIFQYYEEEERQRGNFPDRFSGHQFPNYSSELNVNALLLGDSALYLCASSLEQLYGYTFGSGTRLTVV.

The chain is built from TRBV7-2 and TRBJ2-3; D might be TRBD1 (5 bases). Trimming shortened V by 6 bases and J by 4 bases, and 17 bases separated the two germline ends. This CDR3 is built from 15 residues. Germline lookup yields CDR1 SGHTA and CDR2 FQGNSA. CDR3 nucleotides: TGTGCCAGCAGGCGTAGGCAGGGCCGTCCAGATACGCAGTATTTT. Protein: CASRRRQGRPDTQYF.

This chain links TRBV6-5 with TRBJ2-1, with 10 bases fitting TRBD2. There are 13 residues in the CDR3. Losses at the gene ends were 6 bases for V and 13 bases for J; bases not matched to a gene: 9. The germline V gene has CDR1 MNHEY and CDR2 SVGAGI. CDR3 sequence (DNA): TGTGCCAGCAGCAACGGAGAGCGGGGGGGCCAGTTCTTC. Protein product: CASSNGERGGQFF.

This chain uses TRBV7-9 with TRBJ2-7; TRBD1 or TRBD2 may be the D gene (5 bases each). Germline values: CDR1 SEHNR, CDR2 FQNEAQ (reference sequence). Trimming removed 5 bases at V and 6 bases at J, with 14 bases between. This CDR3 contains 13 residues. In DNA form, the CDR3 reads TGTGCCAGCAGCAGTCGAGGGGCCCCCGAGCAGTACGTC. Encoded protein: CASSSRGAPEQYV.

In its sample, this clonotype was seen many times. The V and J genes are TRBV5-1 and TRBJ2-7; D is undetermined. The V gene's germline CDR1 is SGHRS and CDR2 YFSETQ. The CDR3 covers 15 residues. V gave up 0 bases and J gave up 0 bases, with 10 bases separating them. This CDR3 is CASSLAWLDSYEQYF. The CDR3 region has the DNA TGCGCCAGCAGCTTGGCCTGGCTGGACTCCTACGAGCAGTACTTC.

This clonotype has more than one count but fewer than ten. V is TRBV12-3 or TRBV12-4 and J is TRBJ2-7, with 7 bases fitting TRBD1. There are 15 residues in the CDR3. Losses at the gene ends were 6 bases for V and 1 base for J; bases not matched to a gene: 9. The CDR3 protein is CASRFGPGQSYEQYF. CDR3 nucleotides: TGTGCCAGCAGATTCGGACCGGGACAGTCCTACGAGCAGTACTTC.

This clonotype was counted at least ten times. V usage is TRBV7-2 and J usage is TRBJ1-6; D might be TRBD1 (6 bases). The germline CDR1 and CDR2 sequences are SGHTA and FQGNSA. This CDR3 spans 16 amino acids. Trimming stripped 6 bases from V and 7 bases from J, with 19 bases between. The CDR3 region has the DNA TGTGCCAGCAGTTTAAGAGGGGGACCTGGAAATTCACCCCTCCACTTT. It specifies CASSLRGGPGNSPLHF.

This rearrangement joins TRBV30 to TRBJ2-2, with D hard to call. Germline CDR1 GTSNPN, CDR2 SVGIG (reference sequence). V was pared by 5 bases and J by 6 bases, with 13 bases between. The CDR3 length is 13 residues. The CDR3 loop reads CAWEPSRAGELFF. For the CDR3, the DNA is TGTGCCTGGGAGCCCAGTAGAGCCGGGGAGCTGTTTTTT.

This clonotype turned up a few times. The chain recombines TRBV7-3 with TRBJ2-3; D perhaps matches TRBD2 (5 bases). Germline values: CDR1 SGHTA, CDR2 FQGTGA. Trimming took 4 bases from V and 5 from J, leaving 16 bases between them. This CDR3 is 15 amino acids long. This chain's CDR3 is CASSSRATDGDTQYF. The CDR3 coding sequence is TGTGCCAGCAGCTCGAGGGCAACAGACGGAGATACGCAGTATTTT.

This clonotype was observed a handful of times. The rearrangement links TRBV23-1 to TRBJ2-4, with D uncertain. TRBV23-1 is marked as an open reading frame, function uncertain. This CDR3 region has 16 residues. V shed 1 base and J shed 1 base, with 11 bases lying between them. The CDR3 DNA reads TGCGCCAGCAGTCAATGGGTCCTGGGGGCCAAAAACATTCAGTACTTC. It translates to CASSQWVLGAKNIQYF.

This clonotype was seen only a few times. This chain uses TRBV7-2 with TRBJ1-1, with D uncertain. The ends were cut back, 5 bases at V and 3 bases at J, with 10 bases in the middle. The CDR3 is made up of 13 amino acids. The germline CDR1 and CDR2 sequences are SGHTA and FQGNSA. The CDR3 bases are TGTGCCAGCAGCCCCAGGTACGACACTGAAGCTTTCTTT. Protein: CASSPRYDTEAFF.

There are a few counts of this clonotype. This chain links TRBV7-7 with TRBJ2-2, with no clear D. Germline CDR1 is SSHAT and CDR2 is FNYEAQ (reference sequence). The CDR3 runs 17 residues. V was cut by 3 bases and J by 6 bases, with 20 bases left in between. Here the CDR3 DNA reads TGTGCCAGCAGCTTCGGTCAACTATCTGACCGCGCCGGGGAGCTGTTTTTT. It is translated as CASSFGQLSDRAGELFF.

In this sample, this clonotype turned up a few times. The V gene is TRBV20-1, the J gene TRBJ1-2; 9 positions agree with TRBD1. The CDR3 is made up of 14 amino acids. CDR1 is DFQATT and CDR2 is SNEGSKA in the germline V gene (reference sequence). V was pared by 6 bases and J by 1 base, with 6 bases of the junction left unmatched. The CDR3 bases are TGCAGTGCATTACAGGGGGCGAGTAACTATGGCTACACCTTC. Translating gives CSALQGASNYGYTF.

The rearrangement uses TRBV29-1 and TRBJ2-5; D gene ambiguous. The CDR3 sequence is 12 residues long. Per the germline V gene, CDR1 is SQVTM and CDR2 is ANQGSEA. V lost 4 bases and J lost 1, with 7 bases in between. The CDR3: CSVAAVQETQYF. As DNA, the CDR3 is TGCAGCGTTGCCGCAGTCCAAGAGACCCAGTACTTC.

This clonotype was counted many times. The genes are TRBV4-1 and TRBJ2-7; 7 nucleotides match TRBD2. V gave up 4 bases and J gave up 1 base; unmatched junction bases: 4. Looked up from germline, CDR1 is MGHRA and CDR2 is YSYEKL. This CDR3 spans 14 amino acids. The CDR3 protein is CASSRGEGSYEQYF. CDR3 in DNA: TGCGCCAGCAGCCGGGGGGAGGGATCCTACGAGCAGTACTTC.

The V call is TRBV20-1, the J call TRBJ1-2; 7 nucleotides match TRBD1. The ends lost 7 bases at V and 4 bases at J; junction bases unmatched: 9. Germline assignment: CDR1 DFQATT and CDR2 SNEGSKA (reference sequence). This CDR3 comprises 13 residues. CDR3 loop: CSVRDSQGYGYTF. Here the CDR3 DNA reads TGCAGTGTTAGGGACAGCCAAGGCTATGGCTACACCTTC.